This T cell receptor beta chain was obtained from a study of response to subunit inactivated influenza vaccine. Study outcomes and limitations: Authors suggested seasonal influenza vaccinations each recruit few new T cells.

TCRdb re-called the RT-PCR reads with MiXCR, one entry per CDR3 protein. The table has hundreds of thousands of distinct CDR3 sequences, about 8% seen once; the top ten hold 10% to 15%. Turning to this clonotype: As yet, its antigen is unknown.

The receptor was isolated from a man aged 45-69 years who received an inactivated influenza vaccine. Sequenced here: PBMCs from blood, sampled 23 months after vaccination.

The CDR3 DNA reads as TGCGCCAGCAGCCAAGAGTATGAAGAAACCGGGGAGCTGTTTTTT. Translated, it gives CASSQEYEETGELFF. The gene calls are TRBV4-3 and TRBJ2-2; D is undetermined. This CDR3 has 15 amino acids. The V end was cut by 0 bases, the J end by 5 bases, with 10 bases between. Germline CDR1 LGHNA, CDR2 YSLEER.